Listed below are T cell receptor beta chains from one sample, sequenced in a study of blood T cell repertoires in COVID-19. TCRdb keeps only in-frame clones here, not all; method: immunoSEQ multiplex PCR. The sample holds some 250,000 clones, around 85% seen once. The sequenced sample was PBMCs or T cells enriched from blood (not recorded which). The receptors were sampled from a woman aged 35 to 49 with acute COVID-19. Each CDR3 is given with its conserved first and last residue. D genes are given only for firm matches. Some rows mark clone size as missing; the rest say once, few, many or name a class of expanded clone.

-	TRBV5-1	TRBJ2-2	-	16	CASSQRQVSNTGELFF	TGCGCCAGCAGCCAACGACAGGTTTCGAACACCGGGGAGCTGTTTTTT
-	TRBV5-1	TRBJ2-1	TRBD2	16	CASSLSPSGRAGEQFF	TGCGCCAGCAGCTTATCCCCTAGCGGGAGGGCCGGTGAGCAGTTCTTC
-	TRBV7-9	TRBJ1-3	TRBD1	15	CASSPQGVAGNTIYF	TGTGCCAGCAGCCCACAGGGGGTGGCTGGAAACACCATATATTTT
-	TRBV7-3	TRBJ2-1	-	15	CASSLKGDPYNEQFF	TGTGCCAGCAGCTTAAAGGGGGACCCCTACAATGAGCAGTTCTTC
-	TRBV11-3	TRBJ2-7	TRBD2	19	CASSPGGLAINLTSYEQYF	TGTGCCAGCAGCCCGGGAGGACTAGCGATCAATCTTACCTCCTACGAGCAGTACTTC
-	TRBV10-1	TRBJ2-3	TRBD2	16	CASSEGLAADTDTQYF	TGCGCCAGCAGTGAAGGACTAGCGGCCGACACAGATACGCAGTATTTT
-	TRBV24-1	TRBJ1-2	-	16	CATSDTTQETNYGYTF	TGTGCCACCAGTGACACCACACAGGAAACTAACTATGGCTACACCTTC
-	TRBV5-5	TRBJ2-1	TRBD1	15	CASSRWDRDYNEQFF	TGTGCCAGCAGCCGTTGGGACAGGGACTACAATGAGCAGTTCTTC
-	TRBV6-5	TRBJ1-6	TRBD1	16	CASSYSVQGARSPLHF	TGTGCCAGCAGTTACTCGGTACAGGGGGCGCGATCACCCCTCCACTTT
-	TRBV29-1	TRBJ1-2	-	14	CSVLNRDHNYGYTF	TGCAGCGTTCTGAACAGAGACCATAACTATGGCTACACCTTC
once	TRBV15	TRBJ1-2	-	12	CATSSQNYGYTF	TGTGCCACCAGCAGCCAGAACTATGGCTACACCTTC
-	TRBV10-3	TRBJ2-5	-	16	CAISEVMDAGGETQYF	TGTGCCATCAGTGAGGTGATGGACGCGGGCGGGGAGACCCAGTACTTC
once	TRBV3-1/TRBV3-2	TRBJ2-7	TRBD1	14	CASSLDRVSYEQYF	TGTGCCAGCAGCCTTGACAGGGTATCCTACGAGCAGTACTTC
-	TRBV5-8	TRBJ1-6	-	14	CASSLDTSNSPLHF	TGTGCCAGCAGCTTGGACACCTCGAATTCACCCCTCCACTTT
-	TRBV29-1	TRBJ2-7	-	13	CSVVQATSYEQYF	TGCAGCGTTGTGCAGGCGACCTCCTACGAGCAGTACTTC
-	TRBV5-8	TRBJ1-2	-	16	CASSLPGHGRLYGYTF	TGTGCCAGCAGCTTGCCGGGACACGGCCGACTTTATGGCTACACCTTC
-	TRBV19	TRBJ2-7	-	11	CASSTGYEQYF	TGTGCCAGTAGTACGGGATACGAGCAGTACTTC
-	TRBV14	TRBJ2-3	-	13	CASSPQATDTQYF	TGTGCCAGCAGCCCCCAGGCGACAGATACGCAGTATTTT
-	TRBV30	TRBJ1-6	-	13	CASHPGTSSPLHF	TGTGCCTCTCATCCCGGGACATCTTCACCCCTCCACTTT
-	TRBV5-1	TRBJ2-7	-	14	CASSLDRGGYEQYF	TGCGCCAGCAGCTTGGACAGGGGGGGCTACGAGCAGTACTTC
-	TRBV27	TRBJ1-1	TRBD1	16	CASRTAGTGGHTEAFF	TGTGCCAGCAGGACGGCTGGGACAGGGGGCCACACTGAAGCTTTCTTT
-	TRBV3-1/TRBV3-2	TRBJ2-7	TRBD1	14	CASSDRTGRDEQYF	TGTGCCAGCAGTGATCGGACAGGGCGTGACGAGCAGTACTTC
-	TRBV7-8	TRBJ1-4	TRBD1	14	CASRGRQGNEKLFF	TGTGCCAGCAGGGGTCGACAGGGCAATGAAAAACTGTTTTTT
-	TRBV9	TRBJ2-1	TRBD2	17	CASSVVPTGGPLNEQFF	TGTGCCAGCAGCGTAGTGCCTACGGGAGGGCCTTTAAATGAGCAGTTCTTC
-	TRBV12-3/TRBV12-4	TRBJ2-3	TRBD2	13	CASKREGPDTQYF	TGTGCCAGCAAGCGGGAGGGGCCAGATACGCAGTATTTT
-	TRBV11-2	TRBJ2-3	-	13	CASSLDPGDAQYF	TGTGCCAGCAGCTTAGATCCGGGGGACGCGCAGTATTTT
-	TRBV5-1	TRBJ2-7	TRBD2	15	CASSVGGLAGHEQYF	TGCGCCAGCAGCGTAGGGGGACTAGCGGGACACGAGCAGTACTTC
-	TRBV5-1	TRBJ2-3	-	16	CASSRSGEVSTDTQYF	TGCGCCAGCAGCCGAAGCGGAGAGGTTAGCACAGATACGCAGTATTTT
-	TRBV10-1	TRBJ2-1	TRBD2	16	CASRCLAGSSYNEQFF	TGCGCCAGCAGGTGTCTAGCGGGATCCTCCTACAATGAGCAGTTCTTC
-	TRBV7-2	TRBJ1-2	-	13	CASSRGLEDGYTF	TGTGCCAGCAGCCGAGGACTAGAAGATGGCTACACCTTC
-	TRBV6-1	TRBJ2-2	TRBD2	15	CASSDSGILTGELFF	TGTGCCAGCAGTGACAGCGGGATACTCACCGGGGAGCTGTTTTTT
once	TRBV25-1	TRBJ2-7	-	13	CASSDLNPREQYF	TGTGCCAGCAGTGATTTAAATCCCCGCGAGCAGTACTTC
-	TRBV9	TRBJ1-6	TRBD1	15	CASSVEDRGDSPLHF	TGTGCCAGCAGCGTGGAGGACAGGGGGGATTCACCCCTCCACTTT
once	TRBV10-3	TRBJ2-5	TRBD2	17	CAISDSRRGRALETQYF	TGTGCCATCAGTGACTCTAGGCGCGGGAGGGCCCTGGAGACCCAGTACTTC
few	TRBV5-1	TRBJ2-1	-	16	CASSLRSGGGYNEQFF	TGCGCCAGCAGCTTACGTTCCGGGGGAGGCTACAATGAGCAGTTCTTC
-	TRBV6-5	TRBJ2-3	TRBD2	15	CASSRTSASTDTQYF	TGTGCCAGCAGTAGGACTAGCGCTAGCACAGATACGCAGTATTTT
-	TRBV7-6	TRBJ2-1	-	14	CASSSYGSSNEQFF	TGTGCCAGCAGCTCATACGGCTCTAGCAATGAGCAGTTCTTC
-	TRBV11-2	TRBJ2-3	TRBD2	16	CASSSGFGGSADTQYF	TGTGCCAGCAGCTCGGGGTTTGGCGGGAGCGCAGATACGCAGTATTTT
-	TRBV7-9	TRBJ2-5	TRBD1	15	CASSSGQGPQETQYF	TGTGCCAGCAGCTCAGGACAGGGCCCACAAGAGACCCAGTACTTC
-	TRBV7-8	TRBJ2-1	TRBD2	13	CASSHGTKAEQFF	TGTGCCAGCAGCCATGGGACTAAAGCTGAGCAGTTCTTC
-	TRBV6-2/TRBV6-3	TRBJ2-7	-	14	CASSYSTGASEQYF	TGTGCCAGCAGTTACTCGACGGGAGCCTCCGAGCAGTACTTC
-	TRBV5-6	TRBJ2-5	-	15	CASSLEGWTEETQYF	TGTGCCAGCAGCTTGGAAGGTTGGACAGAAGAGACCCAGTACTTC
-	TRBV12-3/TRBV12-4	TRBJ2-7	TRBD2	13	CASRVAGGYEQYF	TGTGCCAGCAGAGTAGCGGGAGGTTACGAGCAGTACTTC
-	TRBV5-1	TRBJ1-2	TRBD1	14	CASSQDRGQSGYTF	TGCGCCAGCAGCCAGGACAGGGGGCAGAGTGGCTACACCTTC
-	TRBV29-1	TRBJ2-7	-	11	CSAGQRHEQYF	TGCAGCGCAGGACAACGCCACGAGCAGTACTTC
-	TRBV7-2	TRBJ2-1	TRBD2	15	CASSLGLAIYNEQFF	TGTGCCAGCAGCTTAGGACTAGCGATTTACAATGAGCAGTTCTTC
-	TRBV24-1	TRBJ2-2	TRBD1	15	CATSSRAGGTGELFF	TGTGCCACCAGTTCGAGGGCAGGGGGCACCGGGGAGCTGTTTTTT
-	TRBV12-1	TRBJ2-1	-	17	CASSPTLAGYSYNEQFF	TGTGCCAGCAGCCCGACCCTAGCGGGATACTCCTACAATGAGCAGTTCTTC
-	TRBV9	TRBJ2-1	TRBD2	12	CASSAIAGKQFF	TGTGCCAGCAGCGCAATAGCGGGTAAGCAGTTCTTC
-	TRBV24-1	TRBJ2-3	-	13	CATSDGVQDTQYF	TGTGCCACCAGTGATGGAGTTCAAGATACGCAGTATTTT
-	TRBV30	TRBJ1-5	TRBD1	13	CAWKQGRNQPQHF	TGTGCCTGGAAACAGGGGCGCAATCAGCCCCAGCATTTT
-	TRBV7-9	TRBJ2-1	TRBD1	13	CASSSDRGYEQFF	TGTGCCAGCAGCTCGGACAGGGGGTATGAGCAGTTCTTC